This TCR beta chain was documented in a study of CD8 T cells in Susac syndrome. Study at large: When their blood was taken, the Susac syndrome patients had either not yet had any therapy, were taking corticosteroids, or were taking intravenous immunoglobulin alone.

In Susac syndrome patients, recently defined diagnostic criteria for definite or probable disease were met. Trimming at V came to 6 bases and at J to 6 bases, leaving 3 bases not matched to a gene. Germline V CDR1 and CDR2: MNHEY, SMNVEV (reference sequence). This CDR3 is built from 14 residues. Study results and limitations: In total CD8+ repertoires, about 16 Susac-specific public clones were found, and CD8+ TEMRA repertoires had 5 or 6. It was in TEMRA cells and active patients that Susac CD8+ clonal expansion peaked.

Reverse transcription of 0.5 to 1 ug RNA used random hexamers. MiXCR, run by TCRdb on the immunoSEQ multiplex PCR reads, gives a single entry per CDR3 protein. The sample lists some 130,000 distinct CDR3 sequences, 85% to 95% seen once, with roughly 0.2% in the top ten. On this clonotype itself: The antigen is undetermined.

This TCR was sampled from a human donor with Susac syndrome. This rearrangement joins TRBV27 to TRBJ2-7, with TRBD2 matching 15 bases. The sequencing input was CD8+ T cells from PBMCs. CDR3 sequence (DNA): TGTGCCAGCAGCCAGGGACTAGCGGGAGGCGAGCAGTACTTC. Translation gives CASSQGLAGGEQYF.